Listed here is a single T cell receptor (beta chain). Sample time point: baseline, week 1 (first vaccination visit). The treatment denotes: pre-vaccination baseline after standard-of-care therapy. Generated by immunoSEQ multiplex PCR, the TCRdb table keeps only in-frame clones and is missing some. The repertoire holds around 59,000 clones, approximately 92% seen once, with about 2.7% in the top ten. The source of the sample is a study of a mutant IDH1 vaccine in newly diagnosed glioma. V was cut by 6 bases and J by 7 bases, with 9 bases left in between. Germline V lookup: CDR1 MNHNS, CDR2 SASEGT. The CDR3 has 11 residues.

The J gene is TRBJ1-1, the V gene TRBV6-1; D ambiguous. This TCR came from a man aged 45-65 years with glioma. Sequences were derived from PBMCs, sampled from a glioma patient treated with radiotherapy, temozolomide or both. CDR3 nucleotides: TGTGCCAGCAGGATCAGAGTTGAAGCTTTCTTT. This codes for CASRIRVEAFF.